The clone carrying this T cell receptor (beta chain) was picked up a small number of times. What it binds is unknown. Then a second PCR, running roughly 7 to 11 cycles, was carried out with a sample-barcoded 5' primer and a J-beta primer mix. Tags on each cDNA molecule came from a template-switch adaptor with 12 random nucleotides. TCRdb re-analysed the 5' RACE reads in MiXCR, keeping a single row per CDR3 protein. The table has hundreds of thousands of distinct CDR3 sequences, approximately 21% seen once; the top ten hold around 22%. The data belong to a study of blood T cells in healthy people across ages. Study-wide points: When set beside aged donors, long-lived donors presented more naive CD4+ cells and higher diversity.

This CDR3 is built from 15 residues. The V end was cut by 5 bases, the J end by 2 bases, with 13 bases between. CDR1 MNHNY and CDR2 SVGAGI come from the germline V gene (reference sequence). Sequencing input: blood. The receptor was derived from an older man in good health. V is TRBV6-6 and J is TRBJ1-5, with D possibly TRBD1 on 5 matching bases. As DNA, the CDR3 is TGTGCCAGCAGTACCCCTCAGGGTCGCAATCAGCCCCAGCATTTT. The encoded protein is CASSTPQGRNQPQHF.